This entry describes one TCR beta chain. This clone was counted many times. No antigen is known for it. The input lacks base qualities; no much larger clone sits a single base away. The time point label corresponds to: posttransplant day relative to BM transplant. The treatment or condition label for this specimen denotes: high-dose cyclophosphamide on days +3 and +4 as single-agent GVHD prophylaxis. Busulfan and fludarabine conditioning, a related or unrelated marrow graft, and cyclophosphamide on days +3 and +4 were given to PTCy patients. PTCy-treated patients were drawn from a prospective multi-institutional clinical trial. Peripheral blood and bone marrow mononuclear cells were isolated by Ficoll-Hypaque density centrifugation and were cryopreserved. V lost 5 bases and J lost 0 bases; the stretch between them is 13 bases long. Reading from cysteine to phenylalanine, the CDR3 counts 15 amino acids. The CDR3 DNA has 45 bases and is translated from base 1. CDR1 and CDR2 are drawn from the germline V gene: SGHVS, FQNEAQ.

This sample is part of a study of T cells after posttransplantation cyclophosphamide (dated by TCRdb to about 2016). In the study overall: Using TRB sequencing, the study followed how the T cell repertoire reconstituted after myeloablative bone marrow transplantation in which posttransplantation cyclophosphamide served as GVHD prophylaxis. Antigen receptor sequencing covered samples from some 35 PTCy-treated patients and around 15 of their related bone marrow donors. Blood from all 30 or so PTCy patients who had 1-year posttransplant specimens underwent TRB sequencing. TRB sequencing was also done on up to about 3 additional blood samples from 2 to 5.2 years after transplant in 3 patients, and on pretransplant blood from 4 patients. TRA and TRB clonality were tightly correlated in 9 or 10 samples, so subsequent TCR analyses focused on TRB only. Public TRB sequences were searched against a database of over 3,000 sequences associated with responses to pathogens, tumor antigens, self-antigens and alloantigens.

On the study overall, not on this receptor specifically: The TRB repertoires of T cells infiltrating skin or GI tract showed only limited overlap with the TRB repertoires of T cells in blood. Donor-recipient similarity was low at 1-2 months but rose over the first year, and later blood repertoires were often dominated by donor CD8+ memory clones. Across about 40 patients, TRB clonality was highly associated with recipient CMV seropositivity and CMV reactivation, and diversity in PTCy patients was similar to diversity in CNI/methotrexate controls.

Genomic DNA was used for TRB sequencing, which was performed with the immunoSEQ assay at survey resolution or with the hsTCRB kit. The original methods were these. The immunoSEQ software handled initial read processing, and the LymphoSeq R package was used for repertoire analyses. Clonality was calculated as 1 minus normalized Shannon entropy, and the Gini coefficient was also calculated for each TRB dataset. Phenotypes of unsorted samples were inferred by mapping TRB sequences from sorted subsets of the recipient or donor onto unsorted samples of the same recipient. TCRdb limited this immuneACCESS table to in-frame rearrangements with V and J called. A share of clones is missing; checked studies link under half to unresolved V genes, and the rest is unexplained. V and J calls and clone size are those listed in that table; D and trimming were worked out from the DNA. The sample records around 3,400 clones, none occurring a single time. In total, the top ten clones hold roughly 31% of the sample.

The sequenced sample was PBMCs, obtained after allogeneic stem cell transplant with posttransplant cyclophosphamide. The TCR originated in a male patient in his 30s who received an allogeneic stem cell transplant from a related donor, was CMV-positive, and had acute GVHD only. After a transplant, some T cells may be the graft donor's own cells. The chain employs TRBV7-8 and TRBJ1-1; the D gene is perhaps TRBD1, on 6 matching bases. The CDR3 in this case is CASSPRQEMNTEAFF. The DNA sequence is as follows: TGTGCCAGCAGCCCCCGACAGGAGATGAACACTGAAGCTTTCTTT.